This T cell receptor beta chain was sequenced for a study of T cells in tuberculosis. About the research overall: Sequenced TCRs come from CD1B-GMM tetramer-binding T cells. This South African cohort compared adolescents with or without latent tuberculosis against adults with active tuberculosis.

Tuberculin skin test and IGRA determined adolescents' latent tuberculosis status at entry. Study-level results: Active tuberculosis alpha repertoires lay closer to GMM-specific TCRs than controls'.

This clone was seen a single time. Its specificity is not known. TCRdb keeps only in-frame clones here, not all; method: immunoSEQ multiplex PCR. The data show approximately 35,000 clones, 95% seen once. The sequencing sample was made of PBMCs. The source of this sequence is a donor aged 10-30 years with latent tuberculosis or without tuberculosis infection.

The CDR3 DNA reads as TGTGCCAGCAGCATGGGGTGGGGACACGGGGAGCTGTTTTTT. Its translation: CASSMGWGHGELFF. The V call is TRBV5-6, the J call TRBJ2-2, with a weak D call TRBD1 (6 bases). The CDR3 runs 14 residues. The germline V gene has CDR1 SGHDT and CDR2 YYEEEE. The V and J ends lost 4 bases and 7 bases respectively, with 14 bases between them. Together with reference TRBV5-6 and TRBJ2-2, the CDR3 gives the full variable domain: DAGVTQSPTHLIKTRGQQVTLRCSPKSGHDTVSWYQQALGQGPQFIFQYYEEEERQRGNFPDRFSGHQFPNYSSELNVNALLLGDSALYLCASSMGWGHGELFFGEGSRLTVL.